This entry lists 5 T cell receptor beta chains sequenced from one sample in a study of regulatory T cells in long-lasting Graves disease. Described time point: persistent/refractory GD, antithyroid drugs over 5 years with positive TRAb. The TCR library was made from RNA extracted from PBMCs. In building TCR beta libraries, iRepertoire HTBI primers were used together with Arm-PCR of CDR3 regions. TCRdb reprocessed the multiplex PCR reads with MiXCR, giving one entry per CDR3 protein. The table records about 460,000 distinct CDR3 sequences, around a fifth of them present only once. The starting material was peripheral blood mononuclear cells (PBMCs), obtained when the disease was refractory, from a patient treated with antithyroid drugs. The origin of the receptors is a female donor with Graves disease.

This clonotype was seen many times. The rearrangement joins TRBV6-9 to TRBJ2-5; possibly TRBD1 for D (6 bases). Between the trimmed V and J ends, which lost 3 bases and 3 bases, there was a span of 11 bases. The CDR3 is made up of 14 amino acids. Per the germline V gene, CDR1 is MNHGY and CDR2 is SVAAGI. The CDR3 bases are TGTGCCAGCAGTTACTTGGGACAAAAAGAGACCCAGTACTTC. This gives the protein CASSYLGQKETQYF.

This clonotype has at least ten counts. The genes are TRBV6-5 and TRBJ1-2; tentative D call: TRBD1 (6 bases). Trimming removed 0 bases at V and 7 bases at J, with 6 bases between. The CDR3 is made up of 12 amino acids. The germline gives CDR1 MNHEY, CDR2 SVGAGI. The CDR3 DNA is TGTGCCAGCAGTTACTCCAGGGGTGGCTACACCTTC. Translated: CASSYSRGGYTF.

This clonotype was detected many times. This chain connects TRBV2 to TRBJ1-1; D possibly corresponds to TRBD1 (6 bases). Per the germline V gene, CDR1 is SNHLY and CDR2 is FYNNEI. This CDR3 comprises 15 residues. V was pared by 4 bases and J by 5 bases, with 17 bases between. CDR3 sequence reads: CASSGHRVRRTEAFF. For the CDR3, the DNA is TGTGCCAGCAGTGGACACAGGGTACGAAGGACTGAAGCTTTCTTT.

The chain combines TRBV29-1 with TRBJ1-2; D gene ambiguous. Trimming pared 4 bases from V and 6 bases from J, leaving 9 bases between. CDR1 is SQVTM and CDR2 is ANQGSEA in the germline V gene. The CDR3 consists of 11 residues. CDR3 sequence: CSVVAGHGYTF. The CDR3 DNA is TGCAGCGTTGTGGCGGGTCATGGCTACACCTTC.

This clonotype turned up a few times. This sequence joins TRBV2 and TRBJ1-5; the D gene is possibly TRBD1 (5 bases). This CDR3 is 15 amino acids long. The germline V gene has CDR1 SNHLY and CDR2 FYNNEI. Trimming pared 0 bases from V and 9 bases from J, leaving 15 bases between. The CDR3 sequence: CASSEARGERGPQHF. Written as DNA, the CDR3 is TGTGCCAGCAGTGAAGCCCGGGGGGAGAGGGGGCCCCAGCATTTT.